What follows describes a single T cell receptor (beta chain). The sample is drawn from a study of blood T cell repertoires in COVID-19. Authors' analysis steps: Estimation of nucleated cell counts relied on the amplification of reference gene primers. Measured with immunoSEQ multiplex PCR; TCRdb has only the in-frame clones, and not every one. From that table come the V and J calls and clone size; the DNA was used to work out D and trimming. The sample consists of 180,000 or so clones, approximately 84% of them appearing once. This CDR3 contains 16 residues. CDR1 SGHNT and CDR2 YYREEE come from the germline V gene (reference sequence). Trimming cost V 3 bases and J 7 bases; bases outside gene matches: 9.

V is TRBV5-4 and J is TRBJ2-7; 14 nucleotides line up with TRBD2. The sequenced material came from peripheral blood. The TCR originated in a human donor with acute or convalescent COVID-19. The donor label of this sample is uncertain. The CDR3 region is CASSSGGLAGVGEQYF. The CDR3 DNA reads TGTGCCAGCAGCTCTGGGGGACTAGCGGGAGTGGGGGAGCAGTACTTC.